Described below is a single T cell receptor (beta chain) sequence and its context. The germline V gene has CDR1 MNHNY and CDR2 SVGAGI (reference sequence). The length of the CDR3 is 14 residues. V lost 2 bases, J lost 2 bases, and 9 bases lay in between. The record originates from a study of OX40 agonist ivuxolimab in advanced cancers. Data came from immunoSEQ multiplex PCR; TCRdb stores just in-frame clones and leaves some out. The sample carries tens of thousands of clones, 88% recorded once. This chain uses TRBV6-6 with TRBJ1-1; no firm D call. The TCR comes from an adult with an advanced solid tumor such as melanoma, head and neck, liver or kidney cancer. The specimen was CD4+ or CD8+ T cells sorted from blood, collected in a trial of the OX40 agonist ivuxolimab. CDR3 sequence reads: CASSYGEDNTEAFF. Here the CDR3 DNA reads TGTGCCAGCAGTTACGGCGAGGATAACACTGAAGCTTTCTTT.